This T cell receptor beta chain was profiled in a study of blood T cell repertoires in COVID-19. Study context: Samples of COVID-19 (acute and convalescent) were obtained from the United States, Italy and Spain.

V gave up 11 bases and J gave up 4 bases, with 14 bases separating them. There are 12 residues in the CDR3. Germline CDR1 is WNHNN and CDR2 is SYGVQD (reference sequence). Original processing methods: The authors estimated nucleated cell counts from reference gene primer amplification. Assay used: immunoSEQ multiplex PCR; TCRdb lists only in-frame clones, some missing. V and J calls and clone size are copied from that table; D and trimming were computed from the DNA. The data show about 110,000 clones, approximately 80% seen once. The rearrangement uses TRBV10-1 and TRBJ2-5, with D perhaps matching TRBD1 (6 bases). The sample taken for sequencing was peripheral blood. The TCR comes from a woman aged 40 to 49 with acute or convalescent COVID-19. CDR3 sequence: CAGLQGGETQYF. In DNA, the CDR3 is TGCGCCGGATTACAGGGTGGAGAGACCCAGTACTTC.